A single sample is the source of the 6 T cell receptor beta chains below, sequenced in a study of blood T cell repertoires in COVID-19. Produced via immunoSEQ multiplex PCR; TCRdb's table is partial and in-frame only. The profile shows 350,000 to 450,000 clones, 80% to 85% of them singletons. The sequenced sample consisted of PBMCs or T cells enriched from blood (not recorded which). These TCRs come from a woman aged 45-60 years who had recovered from COVID-19.

The chain joins TRBV18 to TRBJ2-7, with 7 bases that match TRBD1. After removal of 3 bases from V and 6 bases from J, the junction contained 11 bases not matched to a gene. Germline CDR1 is KGHSH and CDR2 is LQKENI. The CDR3 is 15 amino acids. For the CDR3, the DNA is TGTGCCAGCTCACCGTCGACAGGGCACAGGGTCGAGCAGTACTTC. It yields the protein CASSPSTGHRVEQYF.

The chain employs TRBV27 and TRBJ1-2, with 7 bases identical to TRBD1. After removal of 3 bases from V and 4 bases from J, the junction contained 5 bases not matched to a gene. Germline V lookup: CDR1 MNHEY, CDR2 SMNVEV (reference sequence). The CDR3 is made up of 14 amino acids. CDR3 nucleotide sequence: TGTGCCAGCAGTTTCGGTGGACAGGCCTATGGCTACACCTTC. This sequence encodes CASSFGGQAYGYTF.

The chain has TRBV15 and TRBJ2-6, with a weak D call TRBD1 (6 bases). The CDR3 length is 14 residues. V was pared by 8 bases and J by 4 bases, with 12 bases between. Germline-derived CDR1 and CDR2 are LNHNV and YYDKDF (reference sequence). CDR3 residues: CATGLGAGANVLTF. As DNA, the CDR3 is TGTGCCACCGGACTGGGGGCCGGGGCCAACGTCCTGACTTTC.

This clone turned up a few times. The gene calls are TRBV6-2 or TRBV6-3 and TRBJ2-2, with 7 bases fitting TRBD1. V lost 2 bases, J lost 7 bases, and 10 bases stayed unmatched. CDR3 size: 16 residues. Germline V gene sequence: CDR1 MNHEY, CDR2 SVGEGT. The CDR3 DNA is TGTGCCAGCAGTTACGGGACAGTTGCGGTGAGCGGGGAGCTGTTTTTT. Its translation: CASSYGTVAVSGELFF.

The V gene is TRBV7-8, the J gene TRBJ2-7, with 8 positions matching TRBD1. With 5 bases clipped from V and 1 base from J, the junction kept 1 base outside the gene matches. The CDR3 runs 13 residues. Germline V gene sequence: CDR1 SGHVS, CDR2 FQNEAQ. Written as DNA, the CDR3 is TGTGCCAGCAGCCGGACAGGGTCCTACGAGCAGTACTTC. It codes for CASSRTGSYEQYF. Combining the CDR3 with reference TRBV7-8 and TRBJ2-7 gives the whole variable domain GAGVSQSPRYKVAKRGQDVALRCDPISGHVSLFWYQQALGQGPEFLTYFQNEAQLDKSGLPSDRFFAERPEGSVSTLKIQRTQQEDSAVYLCASSRTGSYEQYFGPGTRLTVT.

V is TRBV19 and J is TRBJ2-2; D not certain. V was shortened by 3 bases and J by 6 bases, with 5 bases between the two germline ends. Looked up from germline, CDR1 is LNHDA and CDR2 is SQIVND (reference sequence). The CDR3 covers 12 residues. The CDR3 DNA sequence: TGTGCCAGTAGTATGATAGCCGGGGAGCTGTTTTTT. Its translation: CASSMIAGELFF. The full variable domain, completed using reference TRBV19 and TRBJ2-2, is DGGITQSPKYLFRKEGQNVTLSCEQNLNHDAMYWYRQDPGQGLRLIYYSQIVNDFQKGDIAEGYSVSREKKESFPLTVTSAQKNPTAFYLCASSMIAGELFFGEGSRLTVL.